The rows below give T cell receptor beta chains drawn from one sample of a study of CD8+ T cells in alopecia areata. This table comes from immunoSEQ multiplex PCR, and its TCRdb copy is limited to in-frame clones, with some not included. The repertoire has 150,000 to 250,000 clones, about three fifths of them found once; the top ten carry approximately 3.3%. The specimen comprised CD4+ T cells sorted from blood, sampled at week 4, from a patient treated with tofacitinib. Receptors originate from a human donor with alopecia areata. Each CDR3 is given with its conserved first and last residue. A D gene is named only where the DNA matches it firmly.

d_call: TRBD1; v_call: TRBV2; cdr3_aa: CASTIQGGQNNSPLHF
d_call: NA; v_call: TRBV20-1; cdr3_aa: CCTSSGETQYF
d_call: NA; v_call: TRBV29-1; cdr3_aa: CSARDPRDQYF
d_call: TRBD1; v_call: TRBV6-1; cdr3_aa: CASHRGLAADTQYF
d_call: NA; v_call: TRBV29-1; cdr3_aa: CSVNGRSSREVGTQYF
d_call: TRBD2; v_call: TRBV29-1; cdr3_aa: CSVVPSGGPAYNEQFF
d_call: NA; v_call: TRBV7-2; cdr3_aa: CASSRDPSSYEQYF
d_call: NA; v_call: TRBV4-1; cdr3_aa: CASSQDLRTEAFF
d_call: NA; v_call: TRBV30; cdr3_aa: CAWGDSTDTQYF
d_call: TRBD2; v_call: TRBV4-2; cdr3_aa: CASSQDGQRGHNEQFF
d_call: NA; v_call: TRBV7-9; cdr3_aa: CASSGRGSNQPQHF
d_call: NA; v_call: TRBV30; cdr3_aa: CAWRSANTGELFF
d_call: TRBD2; v_call: TRBV9; cdr3_aa: CASSVGDLAGSQETQYF
d_call: NA; v_call: TRBV30; cdr3_aa: CACRGTSYEQYF
d_call: TRBD2; v_call: TRBV14; cdr3_aa: CASSPGGLAPVKQYF
d_call: NA; v_call: TRBV19; cdr3_aa: CASSALGSSNQPQHF
d_call: NA; v_call: TRBV29-1; cdr3_aa: CSVEVSDSNQPQHF
d_call: NA; v_call: TRBV12-5; cdr3_aa: CASGSSATWETQYF
d_call: TRBD1; v_call: TRBV29-1; cdr3_aa: CSGGTGGLAFF
d_call: TRBD2; v_call: TRBV9; cdr3_aa: CASSVLLAGAYNEQFF
d_call: TRBD1; v_call: TRBV2; cdr3_aa: CASADRGLSYEQYF
d_call: TRBD1; v_call: TRBV7-2; cdr3_aa: CASSSYSRDRAYEQYF
d_call: TRBD1; v_call: TRBV29-1; cdr3_aa: CSVGRTGAMETQYF
d_call: NA; v_call: TRBV30; cdr3_aa: CAWSVTGWGNQPQHF
d_call: NA; v_call: TRBV29-1; cdr3_aa: CSVSSSGPRGGYTF
d_call: NA; v_call: TRBV7-2; cdr3_aa: CASTWGYEQYF
d_call: NA; v_call: TRBV5-1; cdr3_aa: CASSSSTGLQETQYF
d_call: NA; v_call: TRBV7-2; cdr3_aa: CASSLAGGLAKNIQYF
d_call: NA; v_call: TRBV30; cdr3_aa: CAWSVASTDTQYF
d_call: TRBD1; v_call: TRBV25-1; cdr3_aa: CASSESGTGGRDTQYF
d_call: NA; v_call: TRBV29-1; cdr3_aa: CSVGSRKDSPLHF
d_call: TRBD1; v_call: TRBV29-1; cdr3_aa: CSVGKPHRGGSGEQYF
d_call: TRBD1; v_call: TRBV2; cdr3_aa: CASSEEGQGFATQHF
d_call: TRBD1; v_call: TRBV29-1; cdr3_aa: CSVSTGGEEKLFF
d_call: NA; v_call: TRBV29-1; cdr3_aa: CSANRESDTEAFF
d_call: NA; v_call: TRBV15; cdr3_aa: CATSSLSGEETEAFF
d_call: TRBD1; v_call: TRBV29-1; cdr3_aa: CSVEGTGEPKYNEQFF
d_call: TRBD2; v_call: TRBV19; cdr3_aa: CASSRKISGGGGELFF